This entry concerns a single T cell receptor beta chain. Clones were sequenced by immunoSEQ multiplex PCR, and TCRdb holds only the in-frame ones, with some missing. The data contain around 190,000 clones, around 80% of them singletons. This sample is part of a study of blood T cell repertoires in COVID-19. Germline V gene sequence: CDR1 MNHEY, CDR2 SVGAGI. The CDR3 extends over 14 amino acids. Between the trimmed V and J ends, which lost 7 bases and 1 base, there was a span of 10 bases. V gene TRBV6-5 combines with J gene TRBJ2-2, with D perhaps matching TRBD2 (5 bases). The receptor was isolated from a man aged 65-85 years with active or convalescent COVID-19. Sequenced input: peripheral blood. CDR3 sequence reads: CASMERLNTGELFF. DNA for the CDR3: TGTGCCAGCATGGAGCGGTTGAACACCGGGGAGCTGTTTTTT.